These 9 T cell receptor beta chains were all obtained from the same sample, sequenced in a study of identical twins. MiXCR, applied by TCRdb to the 5' RACE reads, yields one record per CDR3 protein. The sample lists approximately 220,000 distinct CDR3 sequences, 7.5% occurring once. These data were also filed under a second study, of yellow fever vaccine responses in identical twins.

Sequencing input: CD8+ T cells sorted from blood. The receptors come from a young woman in good health.

The chain employs TRBV5-1 and TRBJ2-4, with D possibly being TRBD1 or TRBD2 (5 bases each). CDR1 SGHRS and CDR2 YFSETQ come from the germline V gene. V lost 4 bases, J lost 0 bases, and 17 bases lay in between. The CDR3 loop spans 17 amino acids. The CDR3 protein is CASSGTRDPLAKNIQYF. The CDR3 DNA reads as TGCGCCAGCAGCGGGACCCGGGACCCCCTAGCCAAAAACATTCAGTACTTC.

This clonotype turned up a few times. CDR3 protein: CSACGTTTHYNEQFF. CDR3 sequence (DNA): TGCAGTGCCTGTGGGACAACCACCCACTACAATGAGCAGTTCTTC. V is TRBV20-1 and J is TRBJ2-1; D is perhaps TRBD1 (6 bases). Trimming took off 6 bases at V and 3 bases at J, with 18 bases between the two ends. CDR3 length: 15 residues. Germline V gene lookup returns CDR1 DFQATT and CDR2 SNEGSKA (reference sequence).

The table lists this clonotype with many counts. The chain combines TRBV6-2 or TRBV6-3 with TRBJ2-7, with TRBD2 as a possible D gene (5 bases). Trimming pared 0 bases from V and 0 bases from J, leaving 9 bases between. This CDR3 comprises 15 residues. Germline CDR1 is MNHEY and CDR2 is SVGEGT. The CDR3 sequence: CASSYSGGSSYEQYF. The CDR3 DNA reads as TGTGCCAGCAGTTACTCTGGCGGGTCCTCCTACGAGCAGTACTTC.

The table lists this clonotype with a few counts. V gene TRBV20-1 combines with J gene TRBJ1-1; D unresolved. Germline CDR1 reads DFQATT; CDR2 reads SNEGSKA (reference sequence). Trimming pared 0 bases from V and 0 bases from J, leaving 14 bases between. The CDR3 is 16 residues long. DNA for the CDR3: TGCAGTGCTAGAGATCACATGGCGGGAGTGAACACTGAAGCTTTCTTT. It specifies CSARDHMAGVNTEAFF.

This clonotype has a handful of counts. The CDR3 here is CASSGFGTSGRALRETQYF. In DNA form, the CDR3 reads TGTGCCAGCAGTGGATTTGGAACTAGCGGGAGGGCCCTCAGAGAGACCCAGTACTTC. The chain recombines TRBV25-1 with TRBJ2-5; 13 bases match TRBD2. Germline trimming cut 4 bases from V and 4 bases from J; bases unmatched to any gene: 15. The CDR3 sequence is 19 residues long. Germline loops: CDR1 MGHDK, CDR2 SYGVNS. Supplemented by reference TRBV25-1 and TRBJ2-5, the full variable domain reads EADIYQTPRYLVIGTGKKITLECSQTMGHDKMYWYQQDPGMELHLIHYSYGVNSTEKGDLSSESTVSRIRTEHFPLTLESARPSHTSQYLCASSGFGTSGRALRETQYFGPGTRLLVL.

In its sample, this clonotype was seen many times. The V gene is TRBV2, the J gene TRBJ2-7, with 7 bases lining up with TRBD1. The CDR3 is 15 residues long. With 6 bases clipped from V and 1 base from J, the junction kept 9 bases outside the gene matches. Germline-derived CDR1 and CDR2 are SNHLY and FYNNEI. This CDR3 reads CASSQGTASSYEQYF. Written as DNA, the CDR3 is TGTGCCAGCAGCCAAGGGACAGCCTCATCCTACGAGCAGTACTTC. Full variable domain (remainder filled in from reference TRBV2 and TRBJ2-7): EPEVTQTPSHQVTQMGQEVILRCVPISNHLYFYWYRQILGQKVEFLVSFYNNEISEKSEIFDDQFSVERPDGSNFTLKIRSTKLEDSAMYFCASSQGTASSYEQYFGPGTRLTVT.

This clonotype was picked up a small number of times. The J gene is TRBJ1-1, the V gene TRBV6-5, with D hard to call. V was clipped by 4 bases and J by 3 bases, with 12 bases between them. Germline CDR1 and CDR2: MNHEY and SVGAGI. The CDR3 loop spans 14 amino acids. The CDR3 is CASSFSRAYTEAFF. The CDR3 nucleotides read TGTGCCAGCAGTTTCTCGAGGGCGTACACTGAAGCTTTCTTT.

This clonotype was seen a handful of times. The chain carries TRBV4-1 and TRBJ2-2; TRBD2 matches 12 bases. V dropped 2 bases and J dropped 3; count of bases not matched to a gene: 7. The length of the CDR3 is 18 residues. CDR1 and CDR2 (germline): MGHRA, YSYEKL. This CDR3 reads CASSQTPSGGAHTGELFF. The CDR3 nucleotides are TGCGCCAGCAGCCAAACCCCTAGCGGGGGGGCGCACACCGGGGAGCTGTTTTTT.

There are a few counts of this clonotype. The J gene is TRBJ2-1, the V gene TRBV24-1, with 10 bases identical to TRBD1. The V and J ends lost 4 bases and 13 bases, in that order; junction bases with no gene match: 21. The CDR3 totals 18 residues. Looked up from germline, CDR1 is KGHDR and CDR2 is SFDVKD. CDR3 in DNA: TGTGCCACCAGTGAAGCACCGGGACAGGGGACGAGGATCTCCCCCCAGTTCTTC. It specifies CATSEAPGQGTRISPQFF.